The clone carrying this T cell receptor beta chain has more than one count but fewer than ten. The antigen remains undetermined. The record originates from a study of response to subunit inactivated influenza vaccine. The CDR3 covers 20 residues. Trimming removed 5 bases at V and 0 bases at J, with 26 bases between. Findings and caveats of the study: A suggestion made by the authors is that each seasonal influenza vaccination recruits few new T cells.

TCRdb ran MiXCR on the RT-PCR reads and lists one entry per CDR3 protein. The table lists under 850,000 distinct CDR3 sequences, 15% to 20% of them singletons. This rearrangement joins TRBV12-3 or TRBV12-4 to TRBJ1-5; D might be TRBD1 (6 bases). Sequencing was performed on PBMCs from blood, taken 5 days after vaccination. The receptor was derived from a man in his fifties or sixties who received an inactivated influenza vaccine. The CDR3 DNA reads TGTGCCAGCAGTCAGCCTTTGGGGGGCCCTCCGAGATATAGCAATCAGCCCCAGCATTTT. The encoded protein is CASSQPLGGPPRYSNQPQHF.